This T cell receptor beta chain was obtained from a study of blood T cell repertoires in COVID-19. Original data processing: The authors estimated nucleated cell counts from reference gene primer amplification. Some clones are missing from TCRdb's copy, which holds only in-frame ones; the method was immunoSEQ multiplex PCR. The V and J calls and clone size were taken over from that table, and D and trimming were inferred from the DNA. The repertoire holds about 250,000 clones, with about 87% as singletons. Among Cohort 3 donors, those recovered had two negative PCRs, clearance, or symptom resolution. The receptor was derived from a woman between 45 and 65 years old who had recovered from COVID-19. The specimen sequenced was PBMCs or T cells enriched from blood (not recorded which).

In nucleotides, the CDR3 is TGTGCCAGCAGCTTTGGCGGCTTGAACACCGGGGAGCTGTTTTTT. Translation gives CASSFGGLNTGELFF. The chain links TRBV11-1 to TRBJ2-2; no definite D call. This CDR3 has 15 amino acids. Trimming took 3 bases from V and 1 from J, leaving 9 bases between them. The germline V gene encodes CDR1 SGHAT and CDR2 FQDESV (reference sequence).